The present TCR beta chain was sequenced within a study of CXCR3-negative and CXCR3-positive naive CD8 T cells. The CDR3 is made up of 15 amino acids. Germline V gene lookup returns CDR1 MDHEN and CDR2 SYDVKM. The libraries of TRB cDNA were prepared using 5' RACE with UMI labels. TCRdb reprocessed the 5' RACE reads, with one entry per CDR3 protein and no DNA. The sample's table shows some 130,000 distinct CDR3 sequences. This receptor was obtained from a human donor in good health. Some clones in this sample may be carry-over from other donors' samples. The V call is TRBV28, the J call TRBJ2-1; TCRdb returns TRBD1, unconfirmable since there is no DNA. The sequenced sample consisted of naive CXCR3- CD8+ T cells from blood. Subset noted: CD45RO-CCR7+CD27+CD95- naive CD8+ T cells lacking CXCR3 (TNR3-). The CDR3 region is CASSFRGPLMYEQFF.